Each of the 27 T cell receptor beta chains below was sequenced from the same sample in a study of cytomegalovirus exposure and HLA in healthy donors. Only in-frame clones appear in the TCRdb table, and some are missing; sequencing was by immunoSEQ multiplex PCR. Altogether fewer than 250,000 clones are present, roughly 83% being singletons, with the ten largest covering over 13%. Specimen: PBMCs. Source of these receptors: a woman between 25 and 40 years old in good health and CMV-seropositive.

The V gene is TRBV5-6, the J gene TRBJ2-4; TRBD1 might be the D (6 bases). Germline CDR1 and CDR2: SGHDT and YYEEEE. V shed 0 bases and J shed 2 bases, with 9 bases lying between them. This CDR3 has 15 residues. CDR3 DNA sequence: TGTGCCAGCAGCTTGGTGGGGGCATCCAAAAACATTCAGTACTTC. It specifies CASSLVGASKNIQYF.

This chain links TRBV4-3 with TRBJ1-2; D gene uncertain. V lost 0 bases and J 2 bases, leaving 10 bases between the germline ends. The CDR3 has 15 amino acids. The germline V gene has CDR1 LGHNA and CDR2 YSLEER. The CDR3: CASSQESSGNYGYTF. Written as DNA, the CDR3 is TGCGCCAGCAGCCAAGAATCAAGCGGAAACTATGGCTACACCTTC.

This sequence joins TRBV13 and TRBJ2-7; D not resolved. There are 11 residues in the CDR3. In germline, CDR1 is PRHDT, CDR2 FYEKMQ (reference sequence). Trimming removed 1 base from V and 5 bases from J, with 3 bases in between. CDR3 nucleotide sequence: TGTGCCAGCAGCTTAGCCCACGAGCAGTACTTC. It specifies CASSLAHEQYF. The entire variable domain, with the rest obtained from reference TRBV13 and TRBJ2-7, is as follows: AAGVIQSPRHLIKEKRETATLKCYPIPRHDTVYWYQQGPGQDPQFLISFYEKMQSDKGSIPDRFSAQQFSDYHSELNMSSLELGDSALYFCASSLAHEQYFGPGTRLTVT.

This rearrangement joins TRBV5-1 to TRBJ1-4, with TRBD1 matching over 7 bases. Trimming at V came to 3 bases and at J to 3 bases, leaving 2 bases not matched to a gene. The CDR3 is 14 residues long. CDR1 and CDR2 (germline): SGHRS, YFSETQ. The DNA for the CDR3 is TGCGCCAGCAGCTCCGGGACAGCTAATGAAAAACTGTTTTTT. Its translation is CASSSGTANEKLFF.

With respect to this clone: The same CDR3 also results from other DNA sequences found in this sample. The rearrangement joins TRBV5-1 to TRBJ2-3; tentatively, D is TRBD1 or TRBD2 (6 bases each). The germline V and J ends were trimmed by 2 bases and 1 base, with 8 bases remaining between them. Germline loops: CDR1 SGHRS, CDR2 YFSETQ. The CDR3 covers 14 residues. CDR3 DNA sequence: TGCGCCAGCAGCTTCGGGGGCGGCACAGATACGCAGTATTTT. It codes for CASSFGGGTDTQYF.

The chain links TRBV25-1 to TRBJ1-2; D ambiguous. This CDR3 has 15 amino acids. Trimming removed 1 base from V and 3 bases from J, with 12 bases in between. Germline assignment: CDR1 MGHDK and CDR2 SYGVNS. The CDR3 is CASSESPGEDYGYTF. CDR3 bases: TGTGCCAGCAGTGAATCGCCGGGAGAGGACTATGGCTACACCTTC.

This clone was seen repeatedly, ten times or more. The rearrangement links TRBV20-1 to TRBJ2-3, with D uncertain. V lost 3 bases, J lost 5 bases, and 6 bases lay in between. CDR3 length: 11 residues. From germline, CDR1 is DFQATT and CDR2 SNEGSKA (reference sequence). The CDR3 loop is CSASVEDTQYF. CDR3 coding DNA: TGCAGTGCTAGCGTGGAAGATACGCAGTATTTT.

The chain recombines TRBV7-9 with TRBJ1-2; no clear D gene. Germline values: CDR1 SEHNR, CDR2 FQNEAQ (reference sequence). V lost 3 bases and J 6 bases, leaving 11 bases between the germline ends. The CDR3 is 13 residues long. CDR3 region: CASSLILGNGYTF. CDR3 bases: TGTGCCAGCAGCTTGATACTAGGGAATGGCTACACCTTC.

The chain employs TRBV29-1 and TRBJ2-7; perhaps D is TRBD1 or TRBD2 (5 bases each). Trimming stripped 3 bases from V and 5 bases from J, with 11 bases between. There are 12 residues in the CDR3. Germline V lookup: CDR1 SQVTM, CDR2 ANQGSEA. CDR3 residues: CSVDGRDHEQYF. The CDR3 region has the DNA TGCAGCGTTGATGGCAGGGACCACGAGCAGTACTTC.

The genes are TRBV5-1 and TRBJ1-1; 8 bases are a match to TRBD1. The CDR3 runs 15 residues. V shed 4 bases and J 0 bases; nucleotides not matched to a gene: 5. CDR1 is SGHRS and CDR2 is YFSETQ in the germline V gene. The CDR3 DNA is TGCGCCAGCAGCACCTCGGGACAGGTGAACACTGAAGCTTTCTTT. Its translation is CASSTSGQVNTEAFF.

The rearrangement uses TRBV6-1 and TRBJ2-6, with D perhaps matching TRBD1 or TRBD2 (6 bases each). Germline loops: CDR1 MNHNS, CDR2 SASEGT. The CDR3 runs 14 residues. V was clipped by 10 bases and J by 4 bases, with 14 bases between them. CDR3 nucleotides: TGTGCCACCGGGGGCCTTCCGGGGGCCAACGTCCTGACTTTC. It translates to CATGGLPGANVLTF.

V is TRBV6-1 and J is TRBJ2-5, with D maybe TRBD1 (6 bases). The CDR3 extends over 15 amino acids. V lost 7 bases and J lost 5, with 20 bases in between. Per the germline V gene, CDR1 is MNHNS and CDR2 is SASEGT. The DNA for the CDR3 is TGTGCCAGCAAAGTCCAGGGGCCGGTAGCGGAGACCCAGTACTTC. It encodes CASKVQGPVAETQYF.

The rearrangement uses TRBV7-2 and TRBJ2-7, with 10 bases that match TRBD1. Germline V gene data show CDR1 as SGHTA and CDR2 as FQGNSA. This CDR3 is 15 amino acids long. V was clipped by 4 bases and J by 7 bases; unmatched bases: 10. CDR3 region: CASSSPGQGFKEQYF. The CDR3 region has the DNA TGTGCCAGCAGCTCACCGGGACAGGGGTTCAAGGAGCAGTACTTC. Variable domain in full (rest from reference TRBV7-2 and TRBJ2-7): GAGVSQSPSNKVTEKGKDVELRCDPISGHTALYWYRQSLGQGLEFLIYFQGNSAPDKSGLPSDRFSAERTGGSVSTLTIQRTQQEDSAVYLCASSSPGQGFKEQYFGPGTRLTVT.

The CDR3 DNA is TGTGCCAGCAGCAGGGGCAGGGGATCTAGCGGTTCATACTCCTACAATGAGCAGTTCTTC. Translating gives CASSRGRGSSGSYSYNEQFF. J is TRBJ2-1 and V is TRBV13; D might be TRBD2 (7 bases). The germline V gene encodes CDR1 PRHDT and CDR2 FYEKMQ (reference sequence). V gave up 5 bases and J gave up 0 bases, with 26 bases separating them. This CDR3 comprises 20 residues.

The rearrangement uses TRBV2 and TRBJ2-1; D assignment may be TRBD1 or TRBD2 (6 bases each). V was cut by 4 bases and J by 4 bases, with 11 bases left in between. The CDR3 totals 14 residues. The V gene's germline CDR1 is SNHLY and CDR2 FYNNEI. CDR3 protein: CASSVQGRYNEQFF. The DNA for the CDR3 is TGTGCCAGCAGTGTTCAGGGGAGGTACAATGAGCAGTTCTTC.

The chain combines TRBV5-8 with TRBJ2-3, with D hard to call. Germline V gives CDR1 SGHTS, CDR2 YDEGEE. V gave up 0 bases and J gave up 2 bases, with 10 bases separating them. This CDR3 is built from 15 residues. In nucleotides, the CDR3 is TGTGCCAGCAGCTTGGAAGCAGGAGTCACAGATACGCAGTATTTT. It codes for CASSLEAGVTDTQYF.

The chain recombines TRBV9 with TRBJ1-2; 11 bases are a match to TRBD1. With 4 bases clipped from V and 4 bases from J, the junction kept 15 bases outside the gene matches. CDR1 SGDLS and CDR2 YYNGEE come from the germline V gene. This CDR3 is 18 amino acids long. The CDR3 protein is CASSTSRGGTGGSYGYTF. The CDR3 bases are TGTGCCAGCAGCACCTCCCGAGGGGGGACAGGGGGAAGCTATGGCTACACCTTC.

V is TRBV5-5 and J is TRBJ2-3; no clear D. CDR1 and CDR2 (germline): SGHKS, YYEKEE (reference sequence). The V and J ends lost 3 bases and 3 bases respectively, with 11 bases between them. This CDR3 has 14 amino acids. For the CDR3, the DNA is TGTGCCAGCAGCTCCATGCAAGGAACAGATACGCAGTATTTT. This gives the protein CASSSMQGTDTQYF.

The chain combines TRBV11-3 with TRBJ1-4; tentatively, D is TRBD1 (5 bases). This CDR3 is built from 15 residues. Germline values: CDR1 SGHNT, CDR2 YENEEA. With 1 base removed from V and 7 bases from J, the gap between germline ends came to 13 bases. For the CDR3, the DNA is TGTGCCAGCAGCTTAGTTACGGCAGGGAGTGAAAAACTGTTTTTT. Translated, it gives CASSLVTAGSEKLFF.

The chain uses TRBV11-2 and TRBJ2-7; the D gene is possibly TRBD2 (8 bases). Germline loops: CDR1 SGHAT, CDR2 FQNNGV. Trimming stripped 4 bases from V and 2 bases from J, with 27 bases between. The CDR3 runs 19 residues. The CDR3 DNA sequence: TGTGCCAGCAGCTACAGACAGGGTGAGCGGGAGACGGTGGCCTACGAGCAGTACTTC. Protein: CASSYRQGERETVAYEQYF.

The chain carries TRBV30 and TRBJ1-2; no clear D gene. The CDR3 is 14 residues long. Trimming left V 0 bases short and J 6 bases short, with 14 bases between. From germline, CDR1 is GTSNPN and CDR2 SVGIG (reference sequence). The CDR3 coding sequence is TGTGCCTGGAGTGTATCATGGGAATCCGATGGCTACACCTTC. Its translation: CAWSVSWESDGYTF.

The V call is TRBV19, the J call TRBJ1-5; D gene unclear. Germline V gene sequence: CDR1 LNHDA, CDR2 SQIVND (reference sequence). This CDR3 region has 14 residues. Trimming removed 2 bases at V and 4 bases at J, with 9 bases between. CDR3 sequence reads: CASSIWRGNQPQHF. The DNA of the CDR3 is TGTGCCAGTAGTATATGGCGGGGAAATCAGCCCCAGCATTTT.

V is TRBV2 and J is TRBJ2-1, with 14 bases that match TRBD2. The J segment lost 8 bases and the V segment lost 6 bases, leaving 18 bases of the junction unmatched. Germline lookup yields CDR1 SNHLY and CDR2 FYNNEI. CDR3 size: 19 residues. CDR3 protein: CASRAGTSGSFYRRDEQFF. The CDR3 coding sequence is TGTGCCAGCAGAGCCGGGACTAGCGGGAGTTTTTATCGTCGGGATGAGCAGTTCTTC.

The CDR3 reads CASSPNPFTEAFF. CDR3 DNA sequence: TGTGCCAGCAGCCCTAACCCTTTCACTGAAGCTTTCTTT. The gene calls are TRBV6-6 and TRBJ1-1; no clear D. V was shortened by 6 bases and J by 4 bases, with 12 bases between the two germline ends. Germline V CDR1 and CDR2: MNHNY, SVGAGI (reference sequence). The CDR3 has 13 residues.

This clone showed up just a few times. The V call is TRBV7-3, the J call TRBJ2-2; D possibly corresponds to TRBD2 (5 bases). Trimming took off 0 bases at V and 4 bases at J, with 9 bases between the two ends. The V gene's germline CDR1 is SGHTA and CDR2 FQGTGA. The CDR3 has 15 residues. The DNA of the CDR3 is TGTGCCAGCAGCTTAACCCAAGGAGGCACCGGGGAGCTGTTTTTT. It translates to CASSLTQGGTGELFF. The complete variable domain, with remaining parts taken from reference TRBV7-3 and TRBJ2-2, reads GAGVSQTPSNKVTEKGKYVELRCDPISGHTALYWYRQSLGQGPEFLIYFQGTGAADDSGLPNDRFFAVRPEGSVSTLKIQRTERGDSAVYLCASSLTQGGTGELFFGEGSRLTVL.

The V and J genes are TRBV2 and TRBJ2-7; TRBD1 or TRBD2 may be the D gene (7 bases each). V was pared by 4 bases and J by 5 bases, with 12 bases between. Germline V gene sequence: CDR1 SNHLY, CDR2 FYNNEI. There are 13 residues in the CDR3. CDR3 sequence reads: CASSGQGGNEQYF. The CDR3 DNA is TGTGCCAGCAGTGGGCAGGGGGGGAACGAGCAGTACTTC.

The V call is TRBV13, the J call TRBJ2-5, with 7 bases lining up with TRBD2. The trim removed 8 bases at V and 3 bases at J, leaving 9 bases unmatched. This CDR3 has 14 amino acids. Germline V gene sequence: CDR1 PRHDT, CDR2 FYEKMQ (reference sequence). The chain's CDR3 is CASSLYAGEETQYF. Here the CDR3 DNA reads TGTGCCAGCTCCCTTTATGCGGGAGAAGAGACCCAGTACTTC.